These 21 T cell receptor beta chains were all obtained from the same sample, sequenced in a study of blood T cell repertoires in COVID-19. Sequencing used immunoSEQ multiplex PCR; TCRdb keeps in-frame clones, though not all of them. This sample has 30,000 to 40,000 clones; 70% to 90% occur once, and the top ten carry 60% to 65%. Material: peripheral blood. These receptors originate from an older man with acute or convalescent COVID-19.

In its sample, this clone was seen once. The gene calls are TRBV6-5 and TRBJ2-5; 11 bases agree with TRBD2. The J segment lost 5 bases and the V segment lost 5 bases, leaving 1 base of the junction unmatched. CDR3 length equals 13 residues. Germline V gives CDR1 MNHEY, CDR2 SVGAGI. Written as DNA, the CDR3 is TGTGCCAGCAGTCGGACTAGCGGGGAGACCCAGTACTTC. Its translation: CASSRTSGETQYF.

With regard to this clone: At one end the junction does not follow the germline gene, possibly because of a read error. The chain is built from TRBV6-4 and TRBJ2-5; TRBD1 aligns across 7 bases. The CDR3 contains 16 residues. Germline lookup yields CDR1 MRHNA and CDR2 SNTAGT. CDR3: CASTGAQDRAQGTQYF. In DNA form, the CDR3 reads TGTGCCAGCACCGGCGCCCAAGACAGGGCCCAAGGGACCCAGTACTTC.

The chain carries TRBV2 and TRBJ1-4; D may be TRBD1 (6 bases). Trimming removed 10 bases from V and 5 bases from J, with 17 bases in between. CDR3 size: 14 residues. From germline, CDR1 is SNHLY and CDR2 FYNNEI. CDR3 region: CANRLDSQNEKLFF. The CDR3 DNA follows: TGTGCCAACCGGCTGGACAGCCAAAATGAAAAACTGTTTTTT.

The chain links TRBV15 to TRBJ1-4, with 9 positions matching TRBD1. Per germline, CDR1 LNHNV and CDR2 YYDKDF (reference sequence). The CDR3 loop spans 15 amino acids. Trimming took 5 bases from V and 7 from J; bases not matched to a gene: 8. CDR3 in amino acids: CATSSGDRAPEKLFF. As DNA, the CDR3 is TGTGCCACCAGCTCAGGGGACAGGGCGCCTGAAAAACTGTTTTTT.

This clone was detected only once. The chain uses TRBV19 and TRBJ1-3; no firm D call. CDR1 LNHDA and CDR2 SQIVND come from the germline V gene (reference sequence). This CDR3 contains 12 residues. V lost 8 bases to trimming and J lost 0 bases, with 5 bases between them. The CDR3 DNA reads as TGTGCCAGTGCGTCCTCTGGAAACACCATATATTTT. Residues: CASASSGNTIYF.

CDR3 DNA: TGTGCCAGTAGTATAGCCGGGGACTATGGCTACACCTTC. Translated, it gives CASSIAGDYGYTF. This rearrangement joins TRBV19 to TRBJ1-2; D is unresolved. CDR3 length: 13 amino acids. Trimming cost V 1 base and J 3 bases, with 6 bases left between them. Per germline, CDR1 LNHDA and CDR2 SQIVND (reference sequence).

Written as DNA, the CDR3 is TGCAGCGTAGACCTCGGGACAGGGAGCGGCGAGCAGTACTTC. This gives the protein CSVDLGTGSGEQYF. This rearrangement joins TRBV29-1 to TRBJ2-7; 9 nucleotides agree with TRBD1. Germline V CDR1 and CDR2: SQVTM, ANQGSEA. V shed 6 bases and J 6 bases; nucleotides not matched to a gene: 12. The CDR3 loop spans 14 amino acids.

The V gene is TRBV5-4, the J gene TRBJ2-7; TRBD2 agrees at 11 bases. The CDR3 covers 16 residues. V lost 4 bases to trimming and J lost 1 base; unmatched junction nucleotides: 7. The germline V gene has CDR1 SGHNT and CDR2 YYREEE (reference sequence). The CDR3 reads CASSGWGLADSYEQYF. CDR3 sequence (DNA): TGTGCCAGCAGCGGCTGGGGACTAGCGGATTCCTACGAGCAGTACTTC. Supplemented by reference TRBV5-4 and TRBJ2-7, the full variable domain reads ETGVTQSPTHLIKTRGQQVTLRCSSQSGHNTVSWYQQALGQGPQFIFQYYREEENGRGNFPPRFSGLQFPNYSSELNVNALELDDSALYLCASSGWGLADSYEQYFGPGTRLTVT.

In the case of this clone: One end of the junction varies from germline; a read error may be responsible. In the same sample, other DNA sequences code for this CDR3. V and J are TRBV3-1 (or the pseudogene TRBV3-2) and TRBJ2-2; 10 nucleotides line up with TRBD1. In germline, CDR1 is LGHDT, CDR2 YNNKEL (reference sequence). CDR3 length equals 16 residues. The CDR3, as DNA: TGTGCCAGCAGCCAAGAGAGGGGGACAGGGGCCGGAGAGCTGTTTTTT. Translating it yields CASSQERGTGAGELFF.

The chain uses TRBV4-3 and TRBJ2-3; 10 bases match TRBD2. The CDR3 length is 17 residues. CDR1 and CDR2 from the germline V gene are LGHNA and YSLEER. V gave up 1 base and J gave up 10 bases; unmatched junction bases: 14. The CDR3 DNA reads TGCGCCAGCAGCCAAGGCCCCAGGTTGAGCGGGGGGGCCTCGCAGTATTTT. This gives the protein CASSQGPRLSGGASQYF.

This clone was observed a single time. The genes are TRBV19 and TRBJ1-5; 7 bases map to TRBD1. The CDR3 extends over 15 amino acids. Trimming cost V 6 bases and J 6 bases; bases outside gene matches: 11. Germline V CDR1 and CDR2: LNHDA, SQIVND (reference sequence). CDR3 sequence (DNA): TGTGCCAGTAGGGACGGAACAGGGGAAGGTCAGCCCCAGCATTTT. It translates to CASRDGTGEGQPQHF.

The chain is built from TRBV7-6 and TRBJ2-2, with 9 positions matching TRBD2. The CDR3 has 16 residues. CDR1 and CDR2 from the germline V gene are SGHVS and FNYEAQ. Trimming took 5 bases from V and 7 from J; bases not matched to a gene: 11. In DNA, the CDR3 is TGTGCCAGCAGCCCAGGGGTAGCGGGAGCTTTCGGGGAGCTGTTTTTT. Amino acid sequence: CASSPGVAGAFGELFF.

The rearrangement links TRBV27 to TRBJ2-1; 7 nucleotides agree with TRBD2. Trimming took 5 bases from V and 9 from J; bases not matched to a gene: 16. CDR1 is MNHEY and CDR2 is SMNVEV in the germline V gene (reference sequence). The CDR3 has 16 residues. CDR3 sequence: CASSPAWGERGIEQFF. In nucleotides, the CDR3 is TGTGCCAGCAGTCCGGCGTGGGGGGAGCGGGGAATTGAGCAGTTCTTC.

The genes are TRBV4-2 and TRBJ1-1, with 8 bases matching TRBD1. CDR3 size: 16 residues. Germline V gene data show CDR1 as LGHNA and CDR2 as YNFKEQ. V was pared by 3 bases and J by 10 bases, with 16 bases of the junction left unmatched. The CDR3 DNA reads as TGTGCCAGCAGCCACCCAAGAGTAGACAGGGGCCCAGGAGCTTTCTTT. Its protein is CASSHPRVDRGPGAFF.

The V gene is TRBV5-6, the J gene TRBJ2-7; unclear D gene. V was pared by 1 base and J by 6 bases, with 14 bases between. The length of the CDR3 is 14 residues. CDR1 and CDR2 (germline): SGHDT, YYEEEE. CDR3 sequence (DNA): TGTGCCAGCAGCTTGATAGATACCCCTCTCGAGCAGTACTTC. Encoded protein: CASSLIDTPLEQYF.

CDR3 bases: TGTGCCAGCAGCTTAGGCGGGACAGGGGGCTACAATGAGCAGTTCTTC. It translates to CASSLGGTGGYNEQFF. This chain uses TRBV11-3 with TRBJ2-1, with 11 positions matching TRBD1. The CDR3 spans 16 residues. Germline trimming cut 1 base from V and 3 bases from J; bases unmatched to any gene: 2. Germline loops: CDR1 SGHNT, CDR2 YENEEA.

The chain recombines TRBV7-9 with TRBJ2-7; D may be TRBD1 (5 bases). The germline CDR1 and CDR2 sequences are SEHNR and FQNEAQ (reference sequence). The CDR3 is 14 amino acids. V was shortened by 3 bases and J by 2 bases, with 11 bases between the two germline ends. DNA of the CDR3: TGTGCCAGCAGCTTTCAGGGCCCGCCCTACGAGCAGTACTTC. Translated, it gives CASSFQGPPYEQYF.

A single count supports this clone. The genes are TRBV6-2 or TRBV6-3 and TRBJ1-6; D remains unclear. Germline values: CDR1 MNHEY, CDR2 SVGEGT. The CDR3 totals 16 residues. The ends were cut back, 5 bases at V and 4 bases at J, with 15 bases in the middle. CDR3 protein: CASSPGAWSYNSPLHF. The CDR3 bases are TGTGCCAGCAGTCCCGGAGCCTGGAGTTATAATTCACCCCTCCACTTT.

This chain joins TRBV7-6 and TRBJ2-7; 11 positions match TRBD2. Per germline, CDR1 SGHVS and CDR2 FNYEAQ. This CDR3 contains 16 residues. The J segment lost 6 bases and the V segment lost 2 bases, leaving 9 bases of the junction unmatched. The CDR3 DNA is TGTGCCAGCAGCTTACCCTTTAGCGGGAGGGCCGCCGAGCAGTACTTC. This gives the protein CASSLPFSGRAAEQYF.

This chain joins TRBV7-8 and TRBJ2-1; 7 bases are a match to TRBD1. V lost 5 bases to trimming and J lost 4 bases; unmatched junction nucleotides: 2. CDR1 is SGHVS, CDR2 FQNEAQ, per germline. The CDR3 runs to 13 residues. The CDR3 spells CASSKGQYNEQFF. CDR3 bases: TGTGCCAGCAGCAAGGGACAGTACAATGAGCAGTTCTTC.

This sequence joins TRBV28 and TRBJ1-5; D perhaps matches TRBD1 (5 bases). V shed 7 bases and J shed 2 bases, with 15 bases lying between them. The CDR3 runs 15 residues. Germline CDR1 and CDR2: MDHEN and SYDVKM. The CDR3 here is CASTRGDMGNQPQHF. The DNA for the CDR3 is TGTGCCAGCACGCGGGGGGATATGGGCAATCAGCCCCAGCATTTT.